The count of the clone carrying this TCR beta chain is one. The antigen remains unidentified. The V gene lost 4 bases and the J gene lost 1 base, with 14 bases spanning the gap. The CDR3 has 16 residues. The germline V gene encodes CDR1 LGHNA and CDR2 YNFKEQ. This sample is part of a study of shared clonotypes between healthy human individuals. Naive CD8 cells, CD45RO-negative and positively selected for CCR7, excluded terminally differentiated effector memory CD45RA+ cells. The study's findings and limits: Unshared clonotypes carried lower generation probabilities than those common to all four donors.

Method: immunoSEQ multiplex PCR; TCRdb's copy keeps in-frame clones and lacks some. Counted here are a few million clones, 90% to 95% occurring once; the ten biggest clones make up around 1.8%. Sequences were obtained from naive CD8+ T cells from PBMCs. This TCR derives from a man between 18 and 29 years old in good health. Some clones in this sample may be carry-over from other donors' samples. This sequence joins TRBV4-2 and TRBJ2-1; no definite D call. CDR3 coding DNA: TGTGCCAGCAGCCTTCCAGGTCCTAGTTCCTACAATGAGCAGTTCTTC. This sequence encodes CASSLPGPSSYNEQFF.